Each of the 24 T cell receptor beta chains below was sequenced from the same sample in a study of cytomegalovirus exposure and HLA in healthy donors. Some clones are missing from TCRdb's copy, which holds only in-frame ones; the method was immunoSEQ multiplex PCR. The sample records 200,000 to 300,000 clones, about 87% being singletons. Sequences were obtained from PBMCs. Receptor source: a man younger than 30 in good health and CMV-seronegative.

V and J are TRBV15 and TRBJ1-2; tentative D call: TRBD1 (5 bases). This CDR3 has 16 amino acids. Trimming pared 3 bases from V and 2 bases from J, leaving 16 bases between. Germline V gives CDR1 LNHNV, CDR2 YYDKDF (reference sequence). In nucleotides, the CDR3 is TGTGCCACCAGCAGTCTTTCGGACATATCGAACTATGGCTACACCTTC. Translating it yields CATSSLSDISNYGYTF.

The CDR3 bases are TGTGCCAGCAGCGTAGGCGCCGACCAGGCCCTCTTCTCCTACGAGCAGTACTTC. It codes for CASSVGADQALFSYEQYF. The chain employs TRBV9 and TRBJ2-7, with unresolved D. There are 18 residues in the CDR3. Germline assignment: CDR1 SGDLS and CDR2 YYNGEE. V lost 0 bases, J lost 0 bases, and 19 bases lay in between.

The V gene is TRBV29-1, the J gene TRBJ1-2; perhaps TRBD1 as D (5 bases). The CDR3 sequence is 13 residues long. V shed 4 bases and J shed 4 bases, with 13 bases lying between them. CDR1 is SQVTM, CDR2 ANQGSEA, per germline. As DNA, the CDR3 is TGCAGCGTTGGGGGAGGGGAACGCTATGGCTACACCTTC. It translates to CSVGGGERYGYTF.

With regard to this clone: Other DNA variants within this sample encode the same CDR3. The chain couples TRBV11-2 to TRBJ2-3; D is unclear. Per the germline V gene, CDR1 is SGHAT and CDR2 is FQNNGV. Trimming pared 0 bases from V and 6 bases from J, leaving 7 bases between. This CDR3 region has 13 residues. The DNA for the CDR3 is TGTGCCAGCAGCTTAGACCGTGGCGATACGCAGTATTTT. The encoded protein is CASSLDRGDTQYF.

This clone was seen at least ten times. This chain links TRBV2 with TRBJ2-7; 9 bases match TRBD2. CDR3 length: 14 residues. J lost 1 base, V lost 10 bases, and 8 bases had no gene match. CDR1 is SNHLY and CDR2 is FYNNEI in the germline V gene. CDR3 DNA sequence: TGTGCCACCTCCCGGACTAGCGTTTCCTACGAGCAGTACTTC. Residues: CATSRTSVSYEQYF.

The rearrangement uses TRBV27 and TRBJ1-1; D uncertain. Trimming took 4 bases from V and 1 from J, leaving 7 bases between them. This CDR3 has 13 amino acids. Per germline, CDR1 MNHEY and CDR2 SMNVEV (reference sequence). CDR3: CASSYSGNTEAFF. CDR3 nucleotide sequence: TGTGCCAGCAGTTACTCGGGGAACACTGAAGCTTTCTTT.

V is TRBV28 and J is TRBJ2-2; D is perhaps TRBD1 (7 bases). The germline CDR1 and CDR2 sequences are MDHEN and SYDVKM. V lost 9 bases and J lost 1, with 9 bases in between. The CDR3 is 13 amino acids. The CDR3 bases are TGTGCCAGTCAGGGGGGGAACACCGGGGAGCTGTTTTTT. Its protein product is CASQGGNTGELFF.

This CDR3 is CASSRDTSGKTDTQYF. The CDR3 DNA is TGTGCCAGCAGCCGCGACACTAGCGGGAAAACAGATACGCAGTATTTT. The rearrangement joins TRBV7-2 to TRBJ2-3; 10 bases are shared with TRBD2. Trimming cost V 5 bases and J 3 bases; bases outside gene matches: 8. The length of the CDR3 is 16 residues. Per germline, CDR1 SGHTA and CDR2 FQGNSA.

This clone has only a few counts. V gene TRBV14 combines with J gene TRBJ2-7; TRBD2 agrees at 9 bases. This CDR3 region has 15 residues. The junction had 5 bases not matched to a gene; V was cut back by 1 base and J by 4 bases. Germline values: CDR1 SGHDN, CDR2 FVKESK. CDR3 sequence (DNA): TGTGCCAGCAGCCAAGTTAGCGGGAGTTATTACGAGCAGTACTTC. It encodes CASSQVSGSYYEQYF.

The chain combines TRBV15 with TRBJ2-1; 11 bases match TRBD2. CDR1 is LNHNV and CDR2 is YYDKDF in the germline V gene (reference sequence). The ends lost 1 base at V and 4 bases at J; junction bases unmatched: 3. CDR3 size: 16 residues. The CDR3 coding sequence is TGTGCCACCAGCAGAGCGGGACTAGCGGAGTACAATGAGCAGTTCTTC. Its translation: CATSRAGLAEYNEQFF.

V and J are TRBV7-2 and TRBJ2-7, with 7 bases identical to TRBD2. The CDR3 extends over 13 amino acids. The V gene's germline CDR1 is SGHTA and CDR2 FQGNSA. V trimming: 3 bases; J trimming: 3 bases; junction bases outside the gene matches: 2. The CDR3 spells CASSLGLYYEQYF. The CDR3 DNA is TGTGCCAGCAGCTTGGGACTATACTACGAGCAGTACTTC.

The chain employs TRBV5-4 and TRBJ2-3, with D unclear. The CDR3 has 16 residues. V lost 0 bases and J lost 4, with 15 bases in between. In germline, CDR1 is SGHNT, CDR2 YYREEE (reference sequence). CDR3 DNA sequence: TGTGCCAGCAGCTTGGTGGTGGGCATGGTCGCAGATACGCAGTATTTT. Protein product: CASSLVVGMVADTQYF. Full variable domain (outside the CDR3, taken from reference TRBV5-4 and TRBJ2-3): ETGVTQSPTHLIKTRGQQVTLRCSSQSGHNTVSWYQQALGQGPQFIFQYYREEENGRGNFPPRFSGLQFPNYSSELNVNALELDDSALYLCASSLVVGMVADTQYFGPGTRLTVL.

This clone appeared once. The chain has TRBV27 and TRBJ2-5, with 9 bases fitting TRBD1. Germline V CDR1 and CDR2: MNHEY, SMNVEV (reference sequence). This CDR3 spans 19 amino acids. V lost 4 bases, J lost 5 bases, and 20 bases stayed unmatched. The CDR3 DNA follows: TGTGCCAGCAGTTCCGGGACCTTAGTCTGGGACAGGGTCTCGGAGACCCAGTACTTC. It translates to CASSSGTLVWDRVSETQYF.

This sequence joins TRBV7-9 and TRBJ2-5; 9 nucleotides match TRBD1. CDR3 size: 15 residues. CDR1 SEHNR and CDR2 FQNEAQ come from the germline V gene (reference sequence). J was trimmed by 5 bases and V by 5 bases; bases with no gene match: 9. CDR3 DNA: TGTGCCAGCAGCACCCGGGACAGGGCCGGGGAGACCCAGTACTTC. Protein sequence: CASSTRDRAGETQYF.

J is TRBJ2-5 and V is TRBV6-5; D is unclear. The V gene lost 7 bases and the J gene lost 4 bases, with 7 bases spanning the gap. CDR3 length equals 11 residues. Germline assignment: CDR1 MNHEY and CDR2 SVGAGI. The CDR3 coding sequence is TGTGCCAGCACTGAGGTAGAGACCCAGTACTTC. This sequence encodes CASTEVETQYF.

The table lists this clone with a few counts. This chain connects TRBV7-9 to TRBJ2-7; TRBD1 is a possible D gene (6 bases). The germline V gene has CDR1 SEHNR and CDR2 FQNEAQ (reference sequence). The CDR3 totals 12 residues. V shed 5 bases and J shed 6 bases, with 11 bases lying between them. The CDR3 region has the DNA TGTGCCAGCAGCGCCTCAGGGGTCGAGCAGTACTTC. Translating it yields CASSASGVEQYF.

This chain links TRBV5-5 with TRBJ1-2, with D perhaps matching TRBD1 (5 bases). This CDR3 has 13 amino acids. Germline loops: CDR1 SGHKS, CDR2 YYEKEE (reference sequence). V lost 3 bases to trimming and J lost 4 bases, with 10 bases between them. Here the CDR3 DNA reads TGTGCCAGCAGCTCAGGGTTGAGCTATGGCTACACCTTC. It yields the protein CASSSGLSYGYTF.

The CDR3 sequence: CASNPTGGNSPLHF. The CDR3 DNA reads TGTGCCAGCAACCCGACAGGTGGTAATTCACCCCTCCACTTT. The chain combines TRBV6-5 with TRBJ1-6; weak D call: TRBD1 (6 bases). Per germline, CDR1 MNHEY and CDR2 SVGAGI. This CDR3 spans 14 amino acids. V lost 7 bases and J lost 6, with 13 bases in between.

J is TRBJ2-7 and V is TRBV4-3, with 10 bases aligning to TRBD1. With V trimmed by 1 base and J by 2 bases, 5 bases remained unmatched. Germline CDR1 is LGHNA and CDR2 is YSLEER. The CDR3 runs to 16 residues. CDR3 bases: TGCGCCAGCAGCCAAGCTAAGACAGGGGGCACCTACGAGCAGTACTTC. Its translation: CASSQAKTGGTYEQYF.

This chain uses TRBV9 with TRBJ2-3; TRBD2 matches 7 bases. V lost 3 bases and J lost 4; bases outside the gene matches: 11. CDR1 and CDR2 (germline): SGDLS, YYNGEE. This CDR3 has 16 residues. The CDR3 sequence: CASSAEELGGPDTQYF. CDR3 DNA sequence: TGTGCCAGCAGCGCTGAAGAGCTGGGAGGGCCAGATACGCAGTATTTT.

This chain connects TRBV21-1 to TRBJ1-1. TRBV21-1 is a pseudogene. The CDR3 is 10 residues long. CDR3 bases: TGTGCCAGCAGCTATACTGAAGCTTTCTTT. It yields the protein CASSYTEAFF.

The V call is TRBV29-1, the J call TRBJ1-1; D not resolved. Germline CDR1 reads SQVTM; CDR2 reads ANQGSEA. With 5 bases removed from V and 2 bases from J, the gap between germline ends came to 12 bases. The CDR3 length is 13 residues. The CDR3 nucleotides are TGCAGCGTTAAAGCAGGCGCCAACACTGAAGCTTTCTTT. Its protein is CSVKAGANTEAFF. The variable domain in full, completed from reference TRBV29-1 and TRBJ1-1, reads SAVISQKPSRDICQRGTSLTIQCQVDSQVTMMFWYRQQPGQSLTLIATANQGSEATYESGFVIDKFPISRPNLTFSTLTVSNMSPEDSSIYLCSVKAGANTEAFFGQGTRLTVV.

The chain combines TRBV28 with TRBJ1-5; 9 positions agree with TRBD1. The germline CDR1 and CDR2 sequences are MDHEN and SYDVKM. This CDR3 spans 15 amino acids. Unmatched junction bases numbered 6, after V lost 6 bases and J lost 3 bases. CDR3 sequence reads: CASRRTGENNQPQHF. CDR3 nucleotide sequence: TGTGCCAGCAGGCGGACAGGGGAGAACAATCAGCCCCAGCATTTT.

V gene TRBV5-6 combines with J gene TRBJ2-1, with D perhaps matching TRBD2 (5 bases). V lost 4 bases and J 10 bases, leaving 24 bases between the germline ends. Germline-derived CDR1 and CDR2 are SGHDT and YYEEEE. The CDR3 loop spans 16 amino acids. The CDR3 bases are TGTGCCAGCAGCGGCACGACTACCCCGAAAGGTGGAGAGCAGTTCTTC. Protein product: CASSGTTTPKGGEQFF. Supplemented by reference TRBV5-6 and TRBJ2-1, the full variable domain reads DAGVTQSPTHLIKTRGQQVTLRCSPKSGHDTVSWYQQALGQGPQFIFQYYEEEERQRGNFPDRFSGHQFPNYSSELNVNALLLGDSALYLCASSGTTTPKGGEQFFGPGTRLTVL.